This passage covers 5 T cell receptor beta chains from one sample sequenced in a study of T cells in Graves' hyperthyroidism and ophthalmopathy. What was amplified from RNA transcripts were TCR beta CDR3 regions. When the TCR CDR3 underwent first-round RT-PCR, the HTBI primer set was used. One entry per CDR3 protein results from TCRdb running MiXCR on the multiplex PCR reads. The sample yields approximately 620,000 distinct CDR3 sequences, approximately 15% seen once. Sequencing input: blood. These TCRs come from a woman in her twenties or thirties with Graves' hyperthyroidism that later progressed to Graves' ophthalmopathy.

The sample holds many counts of this clonotype. This rearrangement joins TRBV7-8 to TRBJ1-5; 9 bases line up with TRBD1. V lost 1 base to trimming and J lost 6 bases; unmatched junction nucleotides: 4. The germline CDR1 and CDR2 sequences are SGHVS and FQNEAQ. CDR3 length equals 15 residues. The CDR3 reads CASSLEQGAGQPQHF. The CDR3 region has the DNA TGTGCCAGCAGCTTAGAACAGGGGGCAGGTCAGCCCCAGCATTTT.

There are many counts of this clonotype. The chain has TRBV12-3 or TRBV12-4 and TRBJ2-7; D ambiguous. V lost 3 bases and J lost 0, with 12 bases in between. The CDR3 is 15 residues long. CDR3 bases: TGTGCCAGCAGTTTGAGAGCCACGAGCTCCTACGAGCAGTACTTC. Residues: CASSLRATSSYEQYF.

There are many counts of this clonotype. V gene TRBV24-1 combines with J gene TRBJ1-3; no clear D. Looked up from germline, CDR1 is KGHDR and CDR2 is SFDVKD. The V and J ends lost 3 bases and 5 bases respectively, with 13 bases between them. This CDR3 contains 15 residues. The CDR3 sequence: CATSDDGSDRNTIYF. The CDR3 DNA reads TGTGCCACCAGTGATGACGGGAGTGATCGAAACACCATATATTTT.

The sample holds many counts of this clonotype. The chain has TRBV3-1 and TRBJ1-1; D gene unclear. Trimming took 0 bases from V and 0 from J, leaving 5 bases between them. The CDR3 is made up of 14 amino acids. Per germline, CDR1 LGHDT and CDR2 YNNKEL (reference sequence). The CDR3 DNA sequence: TGTGCCAGCAGCCAAGAAGGGATGAACACTGAAGCTTTCTTT. Its translation: CASSQEGMNTEAFF.

The chain combines TRBV19 with TRBJ2-1; D is perhaps TRBD1 or TRBD2 (7 bases each). V was shortened by 11 bases and J by 5 bases, with 22 bases between the two germline ends. Looked up from germline, CDR1 is LNHDA and CDR2 is SQIVND (reference sequence). CDR3 size: 15 residues. The CDR3 nucleotides are TGTGCCGGTACAGGGGAGGGGGGCCTGCACAATGAGCAGTTCTTC. It translates to CAGTGEGGLHNEQFF.